This TCR beta chain was obtained from a study of shared clonotypes between healthy human individuals. Study results and caveats: At large depth, rarefaction still showed sorted-subset sequencing to be incomplete.

Libraries were prepared by immunoSEQ multiplex PCR; TCRdb keeps only in-frame clonotypes and omits some of them. The repertoire includes roughly 2.5 million clones, about 92% of them detected once, and 0.11% to 0.15% sits in the top ten. Notes on this clone: No antigen is known for it.

Nashville, Tennessee was home to all donors, each a Caucasian adult. CD4+ cells yielded CD45RA+ naive and CD45RA-negative memory subsets. The V end lost 2 bases, the J end lost 3 bases, and 11 bases lay between the germline ends. The CDR3 has 15 amino acids. Germline V gives CDR1 MNHNS, CDR2 SASEGT. The specimen sequenced was naive CD4+ T cells sorted from blood. Stated subset: CD45RA+ positively selected. This chain joins TRBV6-1 and TRBJ1-5; no clear D. The receptor's source is a man aged 18-30 years in good health. The CDR3 bases are TGTGCCAGCAGTGAAACCGGGTGGGACAATCAGCCCCAGCATTTT. Amino acid sequence: CASSETGWDNQPQHF.